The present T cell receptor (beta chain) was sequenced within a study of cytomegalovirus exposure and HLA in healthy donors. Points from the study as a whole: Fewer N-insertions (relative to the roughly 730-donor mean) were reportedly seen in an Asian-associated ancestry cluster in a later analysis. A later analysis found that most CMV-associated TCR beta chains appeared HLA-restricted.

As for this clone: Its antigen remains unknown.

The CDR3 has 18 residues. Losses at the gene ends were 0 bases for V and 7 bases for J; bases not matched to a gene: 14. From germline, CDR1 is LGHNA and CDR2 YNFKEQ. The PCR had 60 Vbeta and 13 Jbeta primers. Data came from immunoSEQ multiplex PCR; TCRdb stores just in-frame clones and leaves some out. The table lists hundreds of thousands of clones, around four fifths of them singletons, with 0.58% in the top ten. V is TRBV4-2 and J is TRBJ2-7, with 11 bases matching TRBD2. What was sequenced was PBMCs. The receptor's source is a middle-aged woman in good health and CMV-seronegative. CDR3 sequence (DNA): TGTGCCAGCAGCCAAGATCCACCAGGTAGCGGGGGGGCGGGAGAGCAGTACTTC. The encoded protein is CASSQDPPGSGGAGEQYF.